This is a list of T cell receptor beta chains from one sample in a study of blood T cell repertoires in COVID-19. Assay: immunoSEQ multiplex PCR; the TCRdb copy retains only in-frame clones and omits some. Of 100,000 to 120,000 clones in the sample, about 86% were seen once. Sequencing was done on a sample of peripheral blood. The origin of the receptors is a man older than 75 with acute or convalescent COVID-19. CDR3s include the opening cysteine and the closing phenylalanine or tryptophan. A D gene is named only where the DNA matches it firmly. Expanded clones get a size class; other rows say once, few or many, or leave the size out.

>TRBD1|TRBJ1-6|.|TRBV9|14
TGTGCCAGCAGCGCGGGACAGTATAATTCACCCCTCCACTTT
CASSAGQYNSPLHF
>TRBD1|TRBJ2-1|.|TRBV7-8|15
TGTGCCAGCAGCTTGACCAGGGGGCGGTACAATGAGCAGTTCTTC
CASSLTRGRYNEQFF
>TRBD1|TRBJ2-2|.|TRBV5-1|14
TGCGCCAGCACCATCCAGGGGGCGACCGGGGAGCTGTTTTTT
CASTIQGATGELFF
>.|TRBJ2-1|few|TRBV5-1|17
TGCGCCAGCAGCTTAGTCGGGGTCAGCCTGTCGTCTCATGAGCAGTTCTTC
CASSLVGVSLSSHEQFF
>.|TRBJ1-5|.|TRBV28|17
TGTGCCAGCAGTTTACAGGGACGGGGGGGATTCAATCAGCCCCAGCATTTT
CASSLQGRGGFNQPQHF
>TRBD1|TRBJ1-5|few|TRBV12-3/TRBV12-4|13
TGTGCCAGCAGTTGGGACAGGGATCAGCCCCAGCATTTT
CASSWDRDQPQHF
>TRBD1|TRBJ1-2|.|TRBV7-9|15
TGTGCCAGCAGCCCGGGAGGACAGGGACACTATGGCTACACCTTC
CASSPGGQGHYGYTF
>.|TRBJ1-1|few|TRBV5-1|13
TGCGCCAGCAGCTTGGACAGGGTCACTGAAGCTTTCTTT
CASSLDRVTEAFF
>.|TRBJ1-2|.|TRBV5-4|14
TGTGCCAGCAGCTCGCAGGGTACAAGGTTTGGCTACACCTTC
CASSSQGTRFGYTF
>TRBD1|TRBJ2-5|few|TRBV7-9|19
TGTGCCAGCAGCTTAGCCGGTGTGAGGGACAGGGGGAACAAAGAGACCCAGTACTTC
CASSLAGVRDRGNKETQYF
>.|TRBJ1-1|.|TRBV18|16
TGTGCCAGCTCACACAGACAGGTCGGCGGGTCCACTGAAGCTTTCTTT
CASSHRQVGGSTEAFF